The source of this T cell receptor (beta chain) is a study of response to subunit inactivated influenza vaccine. Worth noting for this clonotype: Antigen specificity is unknown.

TCRdb ran MiXCR on the RT-PCR reads and lists one entry per CDR3 protein. The repertoire holds approximately 490,000 distinct CDR3 sequences, with roughly 7.6% as singletons. General study points: The authors proposed limited new T cell recruitment per seasonal influenza vaccination.

The sequence was obtained from a man in his fifties or sixties who received an inactivated influenza vaccine. The sequences come from PBMCs from blood, collected about 23 months after vaccination.

Here the CDR3 reads CASKGYAGGPGEQFF. The CDR3 nucleotides read TGTGCCAGTAAGGGTTACGCGGGAGGGCCCGGTGAGCAGTTCTTC. The chain carries TRBV19 and TRBJ2-1; 9 bases map to TRBD2. The CDR3 has 15 amino acids. J gave up 9 bases and V 7 bases, and 13 bases lay outside the gene matches. Germline V gives CDR1 LNHDA, CDR2 SQIVND (reference sequence).